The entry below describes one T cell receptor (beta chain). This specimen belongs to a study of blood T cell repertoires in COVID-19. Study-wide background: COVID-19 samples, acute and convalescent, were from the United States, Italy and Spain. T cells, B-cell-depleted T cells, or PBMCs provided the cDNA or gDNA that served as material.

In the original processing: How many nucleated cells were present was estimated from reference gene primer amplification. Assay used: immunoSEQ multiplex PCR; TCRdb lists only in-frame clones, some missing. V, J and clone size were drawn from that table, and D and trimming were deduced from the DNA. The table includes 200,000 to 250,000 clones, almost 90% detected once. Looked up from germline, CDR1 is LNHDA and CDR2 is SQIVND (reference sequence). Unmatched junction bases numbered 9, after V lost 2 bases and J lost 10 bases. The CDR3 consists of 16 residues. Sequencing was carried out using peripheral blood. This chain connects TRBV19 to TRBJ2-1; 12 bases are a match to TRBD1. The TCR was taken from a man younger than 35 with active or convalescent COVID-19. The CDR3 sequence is CASSILPGQGAGEQFF. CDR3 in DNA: TGTGCCAGTAGTATATTACCGGGACAGGGGGCCGGGGAGCAGTTCTTC.